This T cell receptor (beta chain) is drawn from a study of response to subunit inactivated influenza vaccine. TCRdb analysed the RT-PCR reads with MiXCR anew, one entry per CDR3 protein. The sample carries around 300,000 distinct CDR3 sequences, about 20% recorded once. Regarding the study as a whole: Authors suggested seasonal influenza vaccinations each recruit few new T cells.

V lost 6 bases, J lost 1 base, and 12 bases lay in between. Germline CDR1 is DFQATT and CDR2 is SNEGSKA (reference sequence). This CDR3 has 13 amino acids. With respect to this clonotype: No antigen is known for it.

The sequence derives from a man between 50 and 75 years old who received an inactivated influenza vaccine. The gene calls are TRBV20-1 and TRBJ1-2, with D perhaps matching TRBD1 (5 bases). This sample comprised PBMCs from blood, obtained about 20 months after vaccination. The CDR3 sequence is CSASLRGNYGYTF. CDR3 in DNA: TGCAGTGCCTCGTTAAGGGGTAACTATGGCTACACCTTC.